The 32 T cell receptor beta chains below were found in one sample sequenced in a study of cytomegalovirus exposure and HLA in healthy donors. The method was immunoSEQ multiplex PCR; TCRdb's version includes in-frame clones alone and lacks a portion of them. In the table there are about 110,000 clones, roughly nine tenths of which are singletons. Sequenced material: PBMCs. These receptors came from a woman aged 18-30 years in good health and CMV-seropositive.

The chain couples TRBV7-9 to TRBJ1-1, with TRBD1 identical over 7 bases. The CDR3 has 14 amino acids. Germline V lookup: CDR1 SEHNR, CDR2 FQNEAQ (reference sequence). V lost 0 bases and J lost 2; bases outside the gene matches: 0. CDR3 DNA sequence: TGTGCCAGCAGCTTAGCAGGGGGCAACACTGAAGCTTTCTTT. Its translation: CASSLAGGNTEAFF.

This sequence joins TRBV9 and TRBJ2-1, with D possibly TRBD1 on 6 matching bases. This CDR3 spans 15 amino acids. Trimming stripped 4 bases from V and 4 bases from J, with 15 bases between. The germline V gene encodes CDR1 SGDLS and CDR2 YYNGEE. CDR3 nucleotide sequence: TGTGCCAGCAGCTCAGACAAAAGGGGGTACAATGAGCAGTTCTTC. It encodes CASSSDKRGYNEQFF. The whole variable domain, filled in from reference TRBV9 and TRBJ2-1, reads DSGVTQTPKHLITATGQRVTLRCSPRSGDLSVYWYQQSLDQGLQFLIQYYNGEERAKGNILERFSAQQFPDLHSELNLSSLELGDSALYFCASSSDKRGYNEQFFGPGTRLTVL.

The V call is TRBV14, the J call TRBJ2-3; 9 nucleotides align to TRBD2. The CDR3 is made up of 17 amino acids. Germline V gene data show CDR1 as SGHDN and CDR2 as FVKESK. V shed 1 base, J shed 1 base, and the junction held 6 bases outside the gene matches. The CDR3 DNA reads TGTGCCAGCAGCCAAGTACCTAGCGGGGAGCGCACAGATACGCAGTATTTT. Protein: CASSQVPSGERTDTQYF.

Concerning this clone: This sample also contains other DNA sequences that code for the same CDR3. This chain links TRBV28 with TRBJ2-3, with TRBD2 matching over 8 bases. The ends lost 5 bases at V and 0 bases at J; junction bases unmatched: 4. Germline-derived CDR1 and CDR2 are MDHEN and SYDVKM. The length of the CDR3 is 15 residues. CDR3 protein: CASSAGGSSTDTQYF. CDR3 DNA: TGTGCCAGCAGTGCGGGGGGTTCTAGCACAGATACGCAGTATTTT.

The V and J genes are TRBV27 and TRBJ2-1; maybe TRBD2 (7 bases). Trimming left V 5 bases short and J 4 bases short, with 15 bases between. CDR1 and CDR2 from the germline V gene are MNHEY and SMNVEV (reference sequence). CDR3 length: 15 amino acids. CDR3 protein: CASSLGRGGYNEQFF. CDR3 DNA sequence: TGTGCCAGCAGTCTGGGAAGGGGGGGGTACAATGAGCAGTTCTTC.

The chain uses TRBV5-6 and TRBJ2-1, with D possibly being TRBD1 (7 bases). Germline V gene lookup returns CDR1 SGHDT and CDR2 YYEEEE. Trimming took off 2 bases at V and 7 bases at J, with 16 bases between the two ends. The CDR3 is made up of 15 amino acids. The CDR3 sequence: CASSLRSRGANEQFF. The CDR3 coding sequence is TGTGCCAGCAGCTTACGGTCCAGGGGGGCGAATGAGCAGTTCTTC.

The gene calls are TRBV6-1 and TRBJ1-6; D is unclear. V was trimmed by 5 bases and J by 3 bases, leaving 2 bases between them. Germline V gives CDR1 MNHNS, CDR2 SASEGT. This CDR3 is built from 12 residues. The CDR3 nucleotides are TGTGCCAGCAGTCTCTATAATTCACCCCTCCACTTT. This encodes CASSLYNSPLHF.

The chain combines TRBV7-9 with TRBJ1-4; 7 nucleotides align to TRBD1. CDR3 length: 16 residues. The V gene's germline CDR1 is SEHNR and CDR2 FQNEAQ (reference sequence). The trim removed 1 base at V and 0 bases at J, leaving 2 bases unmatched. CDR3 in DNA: TGTGCCAGCAGCTTAGAAGGGGGCGCAACTAATGAAAAACTGTTTTTT. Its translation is CASSLEGGATNEKLFF.

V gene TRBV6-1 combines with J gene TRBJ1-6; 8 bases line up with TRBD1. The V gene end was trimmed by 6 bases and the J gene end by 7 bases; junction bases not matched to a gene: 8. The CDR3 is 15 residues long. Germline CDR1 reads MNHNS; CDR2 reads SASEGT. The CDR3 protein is CASSFSGQANSPLHF. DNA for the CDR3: TGTGCCAGCAGCTTTTCGGGACAGGCCAATTCACCCCTCCACTTT.

The CDR3 region is CASSSRHPGRDEQYV. In DNA, the CDR3 is TGTGCCAGCAGCTCAAGACACCCAGGGAGGGACGAGCAGTACGTC. This chain uses TRBV11-2 with TRBJ2-7, with 7 bases fitting TRBD2. The CDR3 contains 15 residues. The V gene's germline CDR1 is SGHAT and CDR2 FQNNGV. V shed 4 bases and J 5 bases; nucleotides not matched to a gene: 11.

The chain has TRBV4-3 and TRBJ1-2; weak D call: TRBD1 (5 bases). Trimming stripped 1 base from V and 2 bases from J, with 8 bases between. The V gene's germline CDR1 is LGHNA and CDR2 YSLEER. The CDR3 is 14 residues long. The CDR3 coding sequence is TGCGCCAGCAGCCAAGTGACAGAGAACTATGGCTACACCTTC. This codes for CASSQVTENYGYTF.

The CDR3 DNA reads as TGTGCCAGCACCGAGGGGGCAGGGCAAGAGACCCAGTACTTC. This translates into CASTEGAGQETQYF. V gene TRBV6-1 combines with J gene TRBJ2-5; TRBD1 aligns across 7 bases. Per the germline V gene, CDR1 is MNHNS and CDR2 is SASEGT. The ends lost 7 bases at V and 2 bases at J; junction bases unmatched: 7. The CDR3 is 14 amino acids.

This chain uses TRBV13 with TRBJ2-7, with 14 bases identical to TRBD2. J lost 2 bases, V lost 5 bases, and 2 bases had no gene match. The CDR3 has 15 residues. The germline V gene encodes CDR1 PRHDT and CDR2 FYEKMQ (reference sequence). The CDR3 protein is CASSPGLAGAYEQYF. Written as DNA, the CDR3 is TGTGCCAGCAGCCCGGGACTAGCGGGGGCCTACGAGCAGTACTTC.

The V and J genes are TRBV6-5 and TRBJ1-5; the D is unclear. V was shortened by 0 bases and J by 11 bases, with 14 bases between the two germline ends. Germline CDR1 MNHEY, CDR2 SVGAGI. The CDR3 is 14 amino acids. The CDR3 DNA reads TGTGCCAGCAGTTACTCGAGGGCAGGCGGGACCCAGCATTTT. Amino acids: CASSYSRAGGTQHF.

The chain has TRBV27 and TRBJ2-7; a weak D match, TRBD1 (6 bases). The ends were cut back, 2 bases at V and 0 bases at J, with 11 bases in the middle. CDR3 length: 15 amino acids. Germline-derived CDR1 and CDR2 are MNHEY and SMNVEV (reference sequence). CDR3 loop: CASSLTGSSSYEQYF. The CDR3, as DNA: TGTGCCAGCAGTTTAACAGGGTCCAGCTCCTACGAGCAGTACTTC.

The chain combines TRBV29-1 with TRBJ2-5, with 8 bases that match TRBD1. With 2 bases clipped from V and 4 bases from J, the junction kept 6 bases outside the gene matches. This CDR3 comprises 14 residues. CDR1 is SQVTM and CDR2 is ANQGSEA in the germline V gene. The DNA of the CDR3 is TGCAGCGTTGAAATGACAGGGGTAGGAGAGACCCAGTACTTC. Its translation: CSVEMTGVGETQYF.

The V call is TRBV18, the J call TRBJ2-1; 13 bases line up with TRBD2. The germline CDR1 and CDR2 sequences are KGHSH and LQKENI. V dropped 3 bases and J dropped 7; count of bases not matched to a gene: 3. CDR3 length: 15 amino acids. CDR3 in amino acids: CASSPPGLAGNEQFF. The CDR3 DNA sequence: TGTGCCAGCTCACCTCCGGGACTAGCGGGGAATGAGCAGTTCTTC.

The CDR3 sequence: CASSTGGGREQYF. CDR3 sequence (DNA): TGTGCCAGCAGTACAGGGGGGGGGCGCGAGCAGTACTTC. V usage is TRBV28 and J usage is TRBJ2-7; a possible D gene is TRBD1 (8 bases). CDR1 and CDR2 from the germline V gene are MDHEN and SYDVKM. The CDR3 covers 13 residues. The V and J ends lost 5 bases and 6 bases respectively, with 14 bases between them.

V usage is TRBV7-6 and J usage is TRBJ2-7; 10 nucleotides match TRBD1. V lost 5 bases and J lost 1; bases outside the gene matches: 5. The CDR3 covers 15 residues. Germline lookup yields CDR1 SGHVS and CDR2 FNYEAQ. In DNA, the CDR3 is TGTGCCAGCAGCCCAGGGACAGGGGCTTCCTACGAGCAGTACTTC. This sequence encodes CASSPGTGASYEQYF.

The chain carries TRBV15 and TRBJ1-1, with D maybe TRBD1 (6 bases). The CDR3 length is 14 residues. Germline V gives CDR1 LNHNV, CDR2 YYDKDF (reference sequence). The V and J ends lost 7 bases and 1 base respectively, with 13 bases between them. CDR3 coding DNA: TGTGCCACCATCCCGGACAGCACGAACACTGAAGCTTTCTTT. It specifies CATIPDSTNTEAFF.

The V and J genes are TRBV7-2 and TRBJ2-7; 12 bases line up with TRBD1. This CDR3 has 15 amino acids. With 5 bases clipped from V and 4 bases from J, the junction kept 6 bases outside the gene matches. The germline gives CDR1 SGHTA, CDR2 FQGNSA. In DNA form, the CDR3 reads TGTGCCAGCAGCAAAGGGACAGGGGGCATTTACGAGCAGTACGTC. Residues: CASSKGTGGIYEQYV.

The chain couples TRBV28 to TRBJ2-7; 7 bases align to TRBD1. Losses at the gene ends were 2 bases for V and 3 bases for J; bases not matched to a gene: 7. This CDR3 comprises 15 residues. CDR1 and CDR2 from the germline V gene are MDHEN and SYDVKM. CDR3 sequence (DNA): TGTGCCAGCAGTTTAGGGGACAGAACTATCTACGAGCAGTACTTC. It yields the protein CASSLGDRTIYEQYF.

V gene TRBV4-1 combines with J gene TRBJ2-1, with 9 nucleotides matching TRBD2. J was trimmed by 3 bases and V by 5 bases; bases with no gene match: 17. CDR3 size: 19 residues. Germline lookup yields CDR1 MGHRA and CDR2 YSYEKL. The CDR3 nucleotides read TGCGCCAGCAGCATACGACACGTCTCTTTAGCGGGGGTCTACAATGAGCAGTTCTTC. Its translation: CASSIRHVSLAGVYNEQFF.

The CDR3 region is CASSTLQVQETQYF. In nucleotides, the CDR3 is TGTGCCAGCAGCACACTACAGGTCCAAGAGACCCAGTACTTC. The chain recombines TRBV5-6 with TRBJ2-5; D is perhaps TRBD1 (5 bases). Germline assignment: CDR1 SGHDT and CDR2 YYEEEE. The CDR3 has 14 residues. Trimming took 4 bases from V and 1 from J, leaving 11 bases between them.

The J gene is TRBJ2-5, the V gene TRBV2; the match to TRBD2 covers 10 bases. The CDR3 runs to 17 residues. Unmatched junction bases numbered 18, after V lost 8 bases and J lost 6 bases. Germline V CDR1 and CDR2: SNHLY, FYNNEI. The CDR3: CASSPGPGLASLKTQYF. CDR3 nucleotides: TGTGCCAGCTCTCCCGGTCCGGGACTAGCGAGCTTGAAGACCCAGTACTTC.

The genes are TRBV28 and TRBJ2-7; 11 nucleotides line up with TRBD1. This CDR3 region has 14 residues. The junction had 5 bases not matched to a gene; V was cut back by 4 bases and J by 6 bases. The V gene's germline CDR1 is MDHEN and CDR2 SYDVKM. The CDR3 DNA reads TGTGCCAGCAGTTATCCCGGGACAGGGGGCGAGCAGTACTTC. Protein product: CASSYPGTGGEQYF.

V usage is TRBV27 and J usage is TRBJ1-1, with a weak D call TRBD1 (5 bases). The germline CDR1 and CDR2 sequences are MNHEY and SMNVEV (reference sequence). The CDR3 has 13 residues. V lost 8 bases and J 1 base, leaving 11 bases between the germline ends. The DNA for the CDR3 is TGTGCCAGCCGGTTTACAGGGAACACTGAAGCTTTCTTT. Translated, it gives CASRFTGNTEAFF.

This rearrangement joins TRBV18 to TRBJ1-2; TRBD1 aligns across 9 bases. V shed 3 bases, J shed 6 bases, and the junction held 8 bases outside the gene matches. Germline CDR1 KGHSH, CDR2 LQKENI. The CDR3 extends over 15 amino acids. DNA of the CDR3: TGTGCCAGCTCACCCGTACAGGGGGCGTTAAATGGCTACACCTTC. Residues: CASSPVQGALNGYTF.

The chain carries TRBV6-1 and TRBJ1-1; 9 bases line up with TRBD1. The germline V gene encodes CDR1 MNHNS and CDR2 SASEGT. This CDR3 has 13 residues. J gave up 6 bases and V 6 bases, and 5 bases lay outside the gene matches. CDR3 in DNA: TGTGCCAGCAGCGTCCGGGACAGGGCTGAAGCTTTCTTT. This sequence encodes CASSVRDRAEAFF.

CDR3 amino acids: CASSLAESTDTQYF. The CDR3 DNA reads TGCGCCAGCAGCTTGGCGGAGAGCACAGATACGCAGTATTTT. This sequence joins TRBV5-1 and TRBJ2-3; D gene unclear. Germline values: CDR1 SGHRS, CDR2 YFSETQ. The CDR3 has 14 residues. Trimming cost V 0 bases and J 0 bases, with 5 bases left between them.

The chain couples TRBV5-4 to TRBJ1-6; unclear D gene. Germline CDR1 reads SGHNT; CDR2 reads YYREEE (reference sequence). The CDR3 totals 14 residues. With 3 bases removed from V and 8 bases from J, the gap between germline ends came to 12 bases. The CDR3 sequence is CASSSGFLDSPLHF. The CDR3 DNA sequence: TGTGCCAGCAGCTCGGGGTTTTTGGATTCACCCCTCCACTTT.

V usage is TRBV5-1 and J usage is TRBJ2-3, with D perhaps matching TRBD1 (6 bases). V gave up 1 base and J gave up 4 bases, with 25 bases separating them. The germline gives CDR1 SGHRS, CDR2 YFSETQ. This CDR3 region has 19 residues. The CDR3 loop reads CASSLRPYVVQGDADTQYF. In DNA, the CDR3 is TGCGCCAGCAGCTTGCGCCCTTATGTTGTACAGGGTGATGCAGATACGCAGTATTTT.